These 17 T cell receptor beta chains were sequenced from one sample in a study of response to subunit inactivated influenza vaccine. TCRdb redid the calling of the RT-PCR reads with MiXCR, one entry per CDR3 protein. The sample consists of 590,000 or so distinct CDR3 sequences, 11% to 15% of them appearing once. Sequenced material: PBMCs from blood, taken less than 15 days before vaccination. The receptors were gathered from a middle-aged man who received an inactivated influenza vaccine.

V gene TRBV7-6 combines with J gene TRBJ2-1; 8 bases fit TRBD2. The J segment lost 9 bases and the V segment lost 5 bases, leaving 15 bases of the junction unmatched. The CDR3 length is 16 residues. Germline loops: CDR1 SGHVS, CDR2 FNYEAQ. The CDR3 here is CASSQARGGLGAEQFF. CDR3 nucleotides: TGTGCCAGCAGCCAGGCCCGGGGGGGCCTAGGTGCTGAGCAGTTCTTC.

In its sample, this clonotype was seen a few times. V and J are TRBV29-1 and TRBJ2-3; 8 bases are a match to TRBD1. The length of the CDR3 is 15 residues. CDR1 SQVTM and CDR2 ANQGSEA come from the germline V gene. V was clipped by 3 bases and J by 1 base; unmatched bases: 6. The CDR3 here is CSVDRQGHRTDTQYF. The CDR3 DNA reads TGCAGCGTTGATAGACAGGGGCACCGCACAGATACGCAGTATTTT.

The genes are TRBV29-1 and TRBJ2-1, with D tentatively TRBD1 or TRBD2 (6 bases each). Germline V gene lookup returns CDR1 SQVTM and CDR2 ANQGSEA. V lost 4 bases and J 5 bases, leaving 15 bases between the germline ends. The CDR3 length is 14 residues. The CDR3 DNA reads TGCAGCGTTGGAATGGGGGGCGTCAACAATGAGCAGTTCTTC. This sequence encodes CSVGMGGVNNEQFF.

This rearrangement joins TRBV6-5 to TRBJ2-7; no firm D call. Germline CDR1 MNHEY, CDR2 SVGAGI. CDR3 length: 12 residues. V dropped 5 bases and J dropped 6 bases, with 11 bases sitting between them. CDR3 DNA sequence: TGTGCCAGCAGTGACCCATTAAGCGAGCAGTACTTC. It is translated as CASSDPLSEQYF.

The chain carries TRBV29-1 and TRBJ1-2; 7 bases match TRBD1. The V segment lost 3 bases and the J segment 3 bases; nucleotides outside the gene matches: 1. The CDR3 runs 12 residues. The germline gives CDR1 SQVTM, CDR2 ANQGSEA. CDR3 nucleotides: TGCAGCGTTGACGGACAGGACTATGGCTACACCTTC. It codes for CSVDGQDYGYTF.

The chain combines TRBV28 with TRBJ1-5; TRBD1 matches 11 bases. From germline, CDR1 is MDHEN and CDR2 SYDVKM. This CDR3 has 15 amino acids. Trimming removed 6 bases from V and 7 bases from J; junction bases left unmatched: 8. This CDR3 reads CASSLPGQGAQPQHF. The CDR3 bases are TGTGCCAGCAGCTTACCCGGACAGGGGGCGCAGCCCCAGCATTTT.

This chain joins TRBV6-1 and TRBJ2-1; TRBD2 matches 9 bases. The germline gives CDR1 MNHNS, CDR2 SASEGT. The CDR3 contains 14 residues. Germline trimming cut 8 bases from V and 9 bases from J; bases unmatched to any gene: 11. The CDR3 sequence is CASLPAGGTLEQFF. The CDR3 region has the DNA TGTGCCAGCCTCCCAGCGGGGGGTACTCTTGAGCAGTTCTTC.

This clonotype was counted only a few times. The chain carries TRBV5-1 and TRBJ2-5; a weak D match, TRBD2 (5 bases). V dropped 0 bases and J dropped 3 bases, with 12 bases sitting between them. CDR1 is SGHRS and CDR2 is YFSETQ in the germline V gene. The CDR3 has 15 amino acids. As DNA, the CDR3 is TGCGCCAGCAGCTTGGTAGCTAGCCAAGAAGAGACCCAGTACTTC. It codes for CASSLVASQEETQYF.

The chain recombines TRBV4-2 with TRBJ2-7; D unresolved. The CDR3 has 14 amino acids. Trimming cost V 0 bases and J 2 bases, with 8 bases left between them. CDR1 and CDR2 (germline): LGHNA, YNFKEQ. The CDR3 loop reads CASSQERLTYEQYF. The CDR3 DNA reads as TGTGCCAGCAGCCAAGAAAGGCTAACCTACGAGCAGTACTTC.

Many counts were recorded for this clonotype. V is TRBV2 and J is TRBJ2-7; D possibly uses TRBD1 or TRBD2 (6 bases each). V dropped 8 bases and J dropped 5 bases, with 13 bases sitting between them. Germline V CDR1 and CDR2: SNHLY, FYNNEI. This CDR3 spans 12 amino acids. CDR3 in DNA: TGTGCCAGCGGGGGGACAATCGACGAGCAGTACTTC. This translates into CASGGTIDEQYF.

This clonotype has ten or more counts. CDR3 amino acids: CASRDLTVHEQYF. DNA for the CDR3: TGTGCCAGCAGGGACCTCACGGTCCACGAGCAGTACTTC. The chain uses TRBV7-2 and TRBJ2-7; no clear D. Germline values: CDR1 SGHTA, CDR2 FQGNSA. The V end lost 6 bases, the J end lost 5 bases, and 14 bases lay between the germline ends. This CDR3 has 13 amino acids.

This clonotype has a handful of counts. The chain has TRBV5-5 and TRBJ2-3; 8 bases are a match to TRBD2. CDR3 length: 15 residues. V lost 5 bases and J lost 5; bases outside the gene matches: 10. CDR1 is SGHKS and CDR2 is YYEKEE in the germline V gene (reference sequence). CDR3 sequence (DNA): TGTGCCAGCAGTTTTCTCGGACTAGCAAAAGATACGCAGTATTTT. Protein: CASSFLGLAKDTQYF. The full variable domain, with the rest looked up from reference TRBV5-5 and TRBJ2-3, is DAGVTQSPTHLIKTRGQQVTLRCSPISGHKSVSWYQQVLGQGPQFIFQYYEKEERGRGNFPDRFSARQFPNYSSELNVNALLLGDSALYLCASSFLGLAKDTQYFGPGTRLTVL.

This chain connects TRBV3-1 to TRBJ2-5; TRBD1 matches at 9 bases. Germline-derived CDR1 and CDR2 are LGHDT and YNNKEL (reference sequence). V lost 6 bases to trimming and J lost 5 bases; unmatched junction nucleotides: 10. CDR3 length: 15 amino acids. CDR3 DNA: TGTGCCAGCAGGCGATTACAGGGGGCTGGGGAGACCCAGTACTTC. Translating gives CASRRLQGAGETQYF.

The chain uses TRBV4-1 and TRBJ1-1; maybe TRBD1 (6 bases). The V gene's germline CDR1 is MGHRA and CDR2 YSYEKL. V lost 5 bases, J lost 8 bases, and 15 bases lay in between. The CDR3 has 13 residues. CDR3 DNA: TGCGCCAGCAGCTCCAGCCAAGGGGGAGAAGCTTTCTTT. Encoded protein: CASSSSQGGEAFF.

The chain combines TRBV28 with TRBJ2-3, with 11 bases matching TRBD1. CDR1 MDHEN and CDR2 SYDVKM come from the germline V gene. The CDR3 runs to 17 residues. The junction had 12 bases not matched to a gene; V was cut back by 2 bases and J by 8 bases. CDR3: CASSLDPGTGGWGTQYF. DNA for the CDR3: TGTGCCAGCAGTTTAGACCCCGGGACAGGGGGGTGGGGTACGCAGTATTTT.

The rearrangement uses TRBV2 and TRBJ2-1; TRBD2 matches 13 bases. Per the germline V gene, CDR1 is SNHLY and CDR2 is FYNNEI. The V and J ends lost 5 bases and 7 bases, in that order; junction bases with no gene match: 5. The CDR3 totals 15 residues. DNA for the CDR3: TGTGCCAGCAGTCGGACTAGCGGGAGTCTTAATGAGCAGTTCTTC. Its protein is CASSRTSGSLNEQFF.

This clonotype occurred many times. The V gene is TRBV6-6, the J gene TRBJ2-2, with D hard to call. Germline V CDR1 and CDR2: MNHNY, SVGAGI (reference sequence). This CDR3 has 12 residues. With 6 bases removed from V and 5 bases from J, the gap between germline ends came to 7 bases. The CDR3 DNA reads as TGTGCCAGCAGCCAACGTACCGGGGAGCTGTTTTTT. It encodes CASSQRTGELFF.